These 21 T cell receptor beta chains originate from one sample sequenced in a study of PD-L1 blockade in urothelial cancer. Regarding time point: pretreatment peripheral blood. Only in-frame clones appear in the TCRdb table, and some are missing; sequencing was by immunoSEQ multiplex PCR. The sample has 45,000 or so clones, roughly 88% seen once. The source material was PBMCs, sampled around atezolizumab (anti-PD-L1) treatment. The receptors shown here come from a donor over 35 with urothelial cancer.

V usage is TRBV5-5 and J usage is TRBJ2-4, with D hard to call. Trimming shortened V by 4 bases and J by 6 bases, and 14 bases separated the two germline ends. The germline V gene encodes CDR1 SGHKS and CDR2 YYEKEE (reference sequence). CDR3 size: 14 residues. The CDR3 spells CASSRGPTGNIQYF. Written as DNA, the CDR3 is TGTGCCAGCAGCCGCGGCCCAACGGGAAACATTCAGTACTTC. The whole variable domain, filled in from reference TRBV5-5 and TRBJ2-4, reads DAGVTQSPTHLIKTRGQQVTLRCSPISGHKSVSWYQQVLGQGPQFIFQYYEKEERGRGNFPDRFSARQFPNYSSELNVNALLLGDSALYLCASSRGPTGNIQYFGAGTRLSVL.

The J gene is TRBJ1-5, the V gene TRBV6-1; TRBD1 matches at 7 bases. Germline CDR1 MNHNS, CDR2 SASEGT. J was trimmed by 10 bases and V by 1 base; bases with no gene match: 7. This CDR3 spans 14 amino acids. The CDR3 sequence: CASSEVGQTYPQHF. CDR3 sequence (DNA): TGTGCCAGCAGTGAAGTGGGACAGACATACCCCCAGCATTTT.

This chain's CDR3 is CASSSQGVQNTEAFF. Here the CDR3 DNA reads TGTGCCAGCAGCTCCCAGGGGGTACAGAACACTGAAGCTTTCTTT. This chain joins TRBV7-6 and TRBJ1-1; TRBD1 agrees at 7 bases. CDR1 and CDR2 from the germline V gene are SGHVS and FNYEAQ. The length of the CDR3 is 15 residues. V dropped 4 bases and J dropped 1; count of bases not matched to a gene: 6.

This clone appeared a few times. The rearrangement uses TRBV6-5 and TRBJ2-1; 8 bases map to TRBD1. Germline V gene sequence: CDR1 MNHEY, CDR2 SVGAGI. V shed 6 bases, J shed 4 bases, and the junction held 8 bases outside the gene matches. The CDR3 length is 15 residues. CDR3 loop: CASRTPGGGYNEQFF. CDR3 bases: TGTGCCAGCAGGACCCCAGGGGGCGGTTACAATGAGCAGTTCTTC.

This clone was counted a single time. This chain joins TRBV29-1 and TRBJ1-1; D is perhaps TRBD1 (5 bases). V shed 6 bases and J shed 1 base, with 9 bases lying between them. The CDR3 loop spans 12 amino acids. Germline CDR1 and CDR2: SQVTM and ANQGSEA. In DNA form, the CDR3 reads TGCAGCGTCCTAACAGGGAACACTGAAGCTTTCTTT. Translating gives CSVLTGNTEAFF.

The gene calls are TRBV5-6 and TRBJ1-1, with no clear D. The ends were cut back, 0 bases at V and 11 bases at J, with 14 bases in the middle. The V gene's germline CDR1 is SGHDT and CDR2 YYEEEE. The CDR3 contains 13 residues. CDR3 sequence: CASSLDRGVWAFF. CDR3 in DNA: TGTGCCAGCAGCTTGGACCGAGGTGTCTGGGCTTTCTTT.

This chain joins TRBV28 and TRBJ1-5; the D is unclear. The germline V gene has CDR1 MDHEN and CDR2 SYDVKM. This CDR3 comprises 12 residues. V was pared by 5 bases and J by 6 bases, with 8 bases between. The CDR3 loop reads CASSTIGQPQHF. CDR3 nucleotide sequence: TGTGCCAGCAGTACCATCGGTCAGCCCCAGCATTTT.

The chain links TRBV2 to TRBJ1-1, with 7 nucleotides matching TRBD1. Trimming removed 2 bases from V and 7 bases from J; junction bases left unmatched: 7. The CDR3 sequence is 14 residues long. Germline V gene lookup returns CDR1 SNHLY and CDR2 FYNNEI. The CDR3 loop is CASSERGLSGEAFF. The CDR3 DNA sequence: TGTGCCAGCAGTGAAAGGGGGCTGAGTGGTGAAGCTTTCTTT.

J is TRBJ2-1 and V is TRBV13; 7 bases line up with TRBD2. Germline V gene sequence: CDR1 PRHDT, CDR2 FYEKMQ (reference sequence). V lost 2 bases, J lost 15 bases, and 10 bases stayed unmatched. The CDR3 is 13 residues long. This CDR3 reads CASSLSGGITTFF. CDR3 DNA sequence: TGTGCCAGCAGCTTATCGGGGGGAATCACCACGTTCTTC.

The chain employs TRBV7-9 and TRBJ1-1; 11 positions agree with TRBD1. V lost 5 bases to trimming and J lost 3 bases; unmatched junction nucleotides: 5. CDR3 length equals 15 residues. The germline CDR1 and CDR2 sequences are SEHNR and FQNEAQ (reference sequence). DNA for the CDR3: TGTGCCAGCAGCCCCGGGACAGGGGGGGACACTGAAGCTTTCTTT. Translating gives CASSPGTGGDTEAFF.

This clone has more than one count but fewer than ten. This chain connects TRBV6-5 to TRBJ2-1, with D possibly matching TRBD2 (5 bases). This CDR3 spans 14 amino acids. Trimming left V 2 bases short and J 5 bases short, with 10 bases between. From germline, CDR1 is MNHEY and CDR2 SVGAGI. CDR3 nucleotide sequence: TGTGCCAGCAGTTACGAGAGGGCTGACAATGAGCAGTTCTTC. It codes for CASSYERADNEQFF.

This chain connects TRBV30 to TRBJ2-5; 12 nucleotides match TRBD2. The V gene's germline CDR1 is GTSNPN and CDR2 SVGIG (reference sequence). J gave up 1 base and V 3 bases, and 6 bases lay outside the gene matches. This CDR3 region has 16 residues. CDR3 nucleotides: TGTGCCTGGAGCCGTGGACTAGCGGGACCCCAAGAGACCCAGTACTTC. Its translation is CAWSRGLAGPQETQYF.

A single count supports this clone. This rearrangement joins TRBV27 to TRBJ2-1, with D tentatively TRBD1 (5 bases). Trimming took off 1 base at V and 0 bases at J, with 13 bases between the two ends. The V gene's germline CDR1 is MNHEY and CDR2 SMNVEV (reference sequence). The length of the CDR3 is 17 residues. CDR3 in amino acids: CASSLWGSWSSYNEQFF. For the CDR3, the DNA is TGTGCCAGCAGTTTATGGGGCAGTTGGAGCTCCTACAATGAGCAGTTCTTC.

The chain is built from TRBV5-4 and TRBJ2-1; TRBD2 matches at 9 bases. V was pared by 4 bases and J by 5 bases, with 7 bases of the junction left unmatched. CDR3 size: 15 residues. Looked up from germline, CDR1 is SGHNT and CDR2 is YYREEE (reference sequence). CDR3 DNA sequence: TGTGCCAGCAGCCGGGGGTCTAGCGGGAACAATGAGCAGTTCTTC. Translation gives CASSRGSSGNNEQFF. The complete variable domain, with remaining parts taken from reference TRBV5-4 and TRBJ2-1, reads ETGVTQSPTHLIKTRGQQVTLRCSSQSGHNTVSWYQQALGQGPQFIFQYYREEENGRGNFPPRFSGLQFPNYSSELNVNALELDDSALYLCASSRGSSGNNEQFFGPGTRLTVL.

This chain joins TRBV11-3 and TRBJ2-1; 11 nucleotides agree with TRBD2. CDR3 length: 18 residues. V shed 1 base, J shed 4 bases, and the junction held 9 bases outside the gene matches. Germline V gene data show CDR1 as SGHNT and CDR2 as YENEEA. The CDR3 coding sequence is TGTGCCAGCAGCTTAGCCAGTCCGGGACTAGCGGTGTACAATGAGCAGTTCTTC. Translated, it gives CASSLASPGLAVYNEQFF.

The chain uses TRBV18 and TRBJ2-3, with D possibly being TRBD2 (5 bases). CDR3 length: 14 amino acids. From germline, CDR1 is KGHSH and CDR2 LQKENI. Deletions cut 1 base from V and 1 base from J, with 6 bases between. This chain's CDR3 is CASSPLGGTDTQYF. DNA of the CDR3: TGTGCCAGCTCACCACTCGGGGGCACAGATACGCAGTATTTT. Combining the CDR3 with reference TRBV18 and TRBJ2-3 gives the whole variable domain NAGVMQNPRHLVRRRGQEARLRCSPMKGHSHVYWYRQLPEEGLKFMVYLQKENIIDESGMPKERFSAEFPKEGPSILRIQQVVRGDSAAYFCASSPLGGTDTQYFGPGTRLTVL.

The chain couples TRBV7-6 to TRBJ2-2; weak D call: TRBD2 (6 bases). The CDR3 extends over 16 amino acids. Trimming pared 5 bases from V and 6 bases from J, leaving 19 bases between. Per the germline V gene, CDR1 is SGHVS and CDR2 is FNYEAQ. CDR3 sequence reads: CASSLGGITRPGELFF. In DNA, the CDR3 is TGTGCCAGCAGCCTGGGCGGGATCACCCGGCCCGGGGAGCTGTTTTTT.

J is TRBJ1-2 and V is TRBV2, with D perhaps matching TRBD1 (5 bases). The CDR3 consists of 13 residues. V dropped 8 bases and J dropped 8 bases, with 18 bases sitting between them. Germline lookup yields CDR1 SNHLY and CDR2 FYNNEI. The CDR3 loop reads CASGGTGNWGYTF. The CDR3 DNA is TGTGCCAGCGGCGGGACGGGGAATTGGGGCTACACCTTC. The complete variable domain, with remaining parts taken from reference TRBV2 and TRBJ1-2, reads EPEVTQTPSHQVTQMGQEVILRCVPISNHLYFYWYRQILGQKVEFLVSFYNNEISEKSEIFDDQFSVERPDGSNFTLKIRSTKLEDSAMYFCASGGTGNWGYTFGSGTRLTVV.

The rearrangement uses TRBV5-6 and TRBJ1-2; D uncertain. CDR1 is SGHDT, CDR2 YYEEEE, per germline. CDR3 length: 15 amino acids. Deletions cut 0 bases from V and 1 base from J, with 10 bases between. The CDR3 sequence is CASSLEASGNYGYTF. The CDR3 nucleotides are TGTGCCAGCAGCTTGGAGGCCTCGGGTAACTATGGCTACACCTTC.

This chain uses TRBV28 with TRBJ2-7; maybe TRBD1 (6 bases). The CDR3 has 11 amino acids. CDR1 is MDHEN, CDR2 SYDVKM, per germline. Trimming pared 7 bases from V and 7 bases from J, leaving 11 bases between. The CDR3: CASTRGGEQYF. The CDR3, as DNA: TGTGCCAGCACCCGAGGGGGTGAGCAGTACTTC.

The rearrangement uses TRBV7-6 and TRBJ2-3; TRBD2 matches 9 bases. The CDR3 is made up of 16 amino acids. Looked up from germline, CDR1 is SGHVS and CDR2 is FNYEAQ. After removal of 5 bases from V and 3 bases from J, the junction contained 9 bases not matched to a gene. CDR3 sequence reads: CASSGAEREETDTQYF. CDR3 in DNA: TGTGCCAGCAGCGGGGCAGAGCGGGAGGAGACAGATACGCAGTATTTT.